A selection of T cell receptor beta chains follows, all from one sample in a study of cytomegalovirus exposure and HLA in healthy donors. Some clones are missing from TCRdb's copy, which holds only in-frame ones; the method was immunoSEQ multiplex PCR. This sample's table has roughly 50,000 clones. Sequences were obtained from PBMCs. The receptors come from a middle-aged woman in good health and CMV-seronegative. The CDR3 runs from the conserved cysteine through the conserved F or W. A D gene is named only where the DNA matches it firmly. A clone size is listed for some rows: how often the clone was seen (once, few, many), or a class if it is expanded.

clone_size | j_call | v_call | d_call | cdr3_aa | cdr3_nt
- | TRBJ2-3 | TRBV9 | - | CASSSSPTDTQYF | TGTGCCAGCAGCTCATCCCCCACAGATACGCAGTATTTT
- | TRBJ1-2 | TRBV2 | - | CASSESGAAGYTF | TGTGCCAGCAGTGAGTCAGGGGCGGCTGGCTACACCTTC
- | TRBJ2-7 | TRBV7-8 | - | CASSLRGGGEQYF | TGTGCCAGCAGCTTACGAGGGGGGGGCGAGCAGTACTTC
- | TRBJ2-7 | TRBV18 | - | CASSPVGQGGGYEQYF | TGTGCCAGCTCACCAGTAGGGCAGGGGGGTGGCTACGAGCAGTACTTC
- | TRBJ1-2 | TRBV2 | - | CASSGQNYGYTF | TGTGCCAGCAGTGGACAGAACTATGGCTACACCTTC
- | TRBJ1-2 | TRBV6-6 | TRBD1 | CASSTGQGSYGYTF | TGTGCCAGCAGCACCGGACAGGGCTCCTATGGCTACACCTTC
- | TRBJ2-1 | TRBV27 | TRBD2 | CASSFYSGMRHNEQFF | TGTGCCAGCAGTTTCTATAGCGGGATGAGACACAATGAGCAGTTCTTC
- | TRBJ2-2 | TRBV19 | - | CASSIGGRDTGELFF | TGTGCCAGTAGTATTGGTGGGAGAGACACCGGGGAGCTGTTTTTT
- | TRBJ1-2 | TRBV4-1 | TRBD1 | CASSQDPADRGGYTF | TGCGCCAGCAGCCAAGACCCCGCCGACAGGGGGGGCTACACCTTC
- | TRBJ2-2 | TRBV6-1 | - | CASRQGNTGELFF | TGTGCCAGCAGACAGGGGAACACCGGGGAGCTGTTTTTT
medium-sized | TRBJ1-5 | TRBV6-6 | TRBD1 | CASSYQQGISNQPQHF | TGTGCCAGCAGTTACCAACAGGGGATAAGCAATCAGCCCCAGCATTTT
medium-sized | TRBJ2-7 | TRBV14 | TRBD1 | CASSQDGTGGYEQYF | TGTGCCAGCAGCCAAGATGGGACAGGGGGGTACGAGCAGTACTTC
- | TRBJ1-5 | TRBV19 | - | CASKSGNSNQPQHF | TGTGCCAGTAAGTCCGGGAACAGCAATCAGCCCCAGCATTTT
- | TRBJ2-7 | TRBV4-3 | - | CASSQSAGQGDEQYF | TGCGCCAGCAGCCAATCTGCAGGGCAGGGCGACGAGCAGTACTTC
- | TRBJ1-1 | TRBV5-5 | - | CASSFDNEAFF | TGTGCCAGCAGCTTCGACAATGAAGCTTTCTTT
- | TRBJ2-7 | TRBV5-1 | TRBD2 | CASSLAASGIYEQYF | TGCGCCAGCAGCTTGGCAGCTAGCGGAATTTACGAGCAGTACTTC
- | TRBJ1-6 | TRBV30 | TRBD1 | CAWSPLSQGANNSPLHF | TGTGCCTGGAGTCCCTTATCACAGGGGGCAAATAATTCACCCCTCCACTTT
- | TRBJ1-5 | TRBV19 | - | CASSHMEHSNQPQHF | TGTGCCAGTAGTCACATGGAGCATAGCAATCAGCCCCAGCATTTT
- | TRBJ1-5 | TRBV2 | - | CASRAQGSPNQPQHF | TGTGCCAGCAGGGCACAGGGTAGCCCTAATCAGCCCCAGCATTTT
- | TRBJ1-1 | TRBV7-2 | TRBD1 | CASSLLQGATEAFF | TGTGCCAGCAGCTTATTACAGGGGGCCACTGAAGCTTTCTTT
- | TRBJ2-1 | TRBV7-3 | TRBD2 | CASSLSGTSGWSYNEQFF | TGTGCCAGCAGCCTCTCCGGGACTAGCGGGTGGTCCTACAATGAGCAGTTCTTC
- | TRBJ2-2 | TRBV29-1 | TRBD1 | CSVVTGASVGELFF | TGCAGCGTTGTGACAGGGGCGTCGGTCGGGGAGCTGTTTTTT
- | TRBJ1-5 | TRBV4-1 | TRBD1 | CASSQRDSPDQHQHF | TGCGCCAGCAGCCAAAGGGACAGCCCAGATCAGCACCAGCATTTT
- | TRBJ1-4 | TRBV29-1 | TRBD1 | CSVESGTGVNEKLFF | TGCAGCGTTGAAAGTGGGACAGGAGTGAATGAAAAACTGTTTTTT
- | TRBJ1-1 | TRBV4-1 | TRBD1 | CASSQESRDRGRRGTEAFF | TGCGCCAGCAGCCAAGAGTCCAGGGACAGGGGGCGGAGGGGCACTGAAGCTTTCTTT
- | TRBJ2-1 | TRBV5-4 | - | CASSLGGRASYNEQFF | TGTGCCAGCAGCTTGGGTGGCAGGGCCTCCTACAATGAGCAGTTCTTC
- | TRBJ1-1 | TRBV11-3 | TRBD1 | CASSPGDRGKAFF | TGTGCCAGCAGCCCGGGGGACAGGGGTAAAGCTTTCTTT
- | TRBJ2-2 | TRBV7-2 | TRBD2 | CASSLAGGWSTGELFF | TGTGCCAGCAGCTTAGCGGGGGGGTGGAGCACCGGGGAGCTGTTTTTT
- | TRBJ1-5 | TRBV27 | TRBD1 | CASSWSWDSLNQPQHF | TGTGCCAGCAGTTGGAGCTGGGACAGCCTCAATCAGCCCCAGCATTTT
- | TRBJ1-1 | TRBV6-6 | - | CASGTHTEAFF | TGTGCCAGCGGCACGCACACTGAAGCTTTCTTT
- | TRBJ2-7 | TRBV4-1 | TRBD2 | CASSLGLAGSYEQYF | TGCGCCAGCAGCTTGGGACTAGCGGGATCCTACGAGCAGTACTTC
- | TRBJ2-2 | TRBV5-1 | - | CASRDTMNTGELFF | TGCGCCAGCCGGGACACAATGAACACCGGGGAGCTGTTTTTT
- | TRBJ1-1 | TRBV5-4 | TRBD1 | CASSTAGRGRTEAFF | TGTGCCAGCAGCACCGCCGGAAGGGGGCGGACTGAAGCTTTCTTT
- | TRBJ2-7 | TRBV2 | TRBD2 | CASSEQRGGPYEQYF | TGTGCCAGCAGTGAACAGCGGGGGGGCCCTTACGAGCAGTACTTC
- | TRBJ2-1 | TRBV20-1 | - | CSARLTEEQFF | TGCAGTGCTAGACTAACAGAAGAGCAGTTCTTC
- | TRBJ2-7 | TRBV18 | TRBD2 | CASSPGLAFDEQYF | TGTGCCAGCTCACCAGGACTAGCGTTCGACGAGCAGTACTTC
- | TRBJ2-5 | TRBV5-1 | TRBD1 | CASRGTGFETQYF | TGCGCCAGCCGGGGGACAGGGTTTGAGACCCAGTACTTC
- | TRBJ2-7 | TRBV29-1 | - | CSVSGLGDKQSEKYEQYF | TGCAGCGTCTCCGGGCTAGGGGACAAACAGTCTGAAAAATACGAGCAGTACTTC
- | TRBJ1-4 | TRBV7-9 | - | CASSLDGPHKEKLFF | TGTGCCAGCAGCCTAGATGGGCCCCATAAGGAAAAACTGTTTTTT
- | TRBJ2-1 | TRBV5-4 | TRBD1 | CASSFWQGALNEQFF | TGTGCCAGCAGCTTCTGGCAGGGGGCGCTTAATGAGCAGTTCTTC
- | TRBJ2-7 | TRBV7-2 | TRBD2 | CASSRLAESSYEQYF | TGTGCCAGCAGCCGCCTAGCGGAGAGCTCCTACGAGCAGTACTTC
- | TRBJ2-7 | TRBV28 | TRBD1 | CASSLTGGQLAYEQYF | TGTGCCAGCAGTTTAACAGGGGGCCAACTAGCCTACGAGCAGTACTTC
- | TRBJ1-1 | TRBV11-3 | - | CASSLERGSGQAFF | TGTGCCAGCAGCTTAGAAAGAGGGTCCGGACAAGCTTTCTTT
- | TRBJ1-1 | TRBV5-1 | TRBD1 | CASTYWDREGYTEAFF | TGCGCCAGCACCTACTGGGACAGGGAGGGCTATACTGAAGCTTTCTTT
- | TRBJ2-3 | TRBV29-1 | TRBD2 | CSVLGGRGTDTQYF | TGCAGCGTTCTCGGCGGGAGGGGGACAGATACGCAGTATTTT
- | TRBJ2-2 | TRBV6-1 | TRBD1 | CASSVRQGGLVLFF | TGTGCCAGCAGTGTACGACAGGGTGGGCTGGTGCTGTTTTTT
- | TRBJ2-5 | TRBV28 | - | CASSFYSTLRETQYF | TGTGCCAGCAGTTTCTACTCTACCCTTCGAGAGACCCAGTACTTC
- | TRBJ2-7 | TRBV7-2 | TRBD2 | CASSLLPGGTYEQYF | TGTGCCAGCAGCCTCCTCCCCGGGGGGACCTACGAGCAGTACTTC
- | TRBJ1-1 | TRBV9 | - | CASSAYRQIGAVEAFF | TGTGCCAGCAGCGCTTACCGACAGATTGGCGCAGTGGAAGCTTTCTTT
- | TRBJ1-6 | TRBV27 | TRBD1 | CASSLSQGARSPLHF | TGTGCCAGCAGTTTATCGCAGGGGGCCCGTTCACCCCTCCACTTT
- | TRBJ1-2 | TRBV7-2 | - | CASSLQDNYGYTF | TGTGCCAGCAGCTTACAGGATAACTATGGCTACACCTTC
- | TRBJ2-1 | TRBV13 | - | CASSLSGNEQFF | TGTGCCAGCAGCTTAAGCGGGAATGAGCAGTTCTTC
- | TRBJ1-1 | TRBV7-9 | TRBD1 | CASSRQGAQTSFF | TGTGCCAGCAGCCGACAGGGGGCGCAAACCTCTTTCTTT
- | TRBJ1-3 | TRBV4-2 | TRBD1 | CASSQRDRENTIYF | TGTGCCAGCAGCCAACGGGACAGGGAAAACACCATATATTTT